The 13 T cell receptor beta chains listed next were all sequenced from one sample in a study of CD4 T cells in relation to SARS-CoV-2 and coronaviruses. The unexposed donors gave CD4+ T cells in 2011-2018, prior to COVID-19. Isolation of CD4+ T cells took place after about 9 days in culture. TCRdb keeps only in-frame clones here, not all; method: immunoSEQ multiplex PCR. This table has 20,000 or so clones, approximately 80% appearing once. These TCRs are of unknown antigen specificity. What was sequenced was CD4+ T cells from PBMCs, cultured in vitro. These receptors were obtained from a human donor in good health.

The chain carries TRBV9 and TRBJ2-7; perhaps TRBD2 as D (6 bases). The germline V gene encodes CDR1 SGDLS and CDR2 YYNGEE. This CDR3 comprises 15 residues. The ends were cut back, 0 bases at V and 5 bases at J, with 15 bases in the middle. The CDR3 loop reads CASSVGASDLDEQYF. CDR3 DNA sequence: TGTGCCAGCAGCGTAGGTGCTAGCGATTTAGACGAGCAGTACTTC.

The J gene is TRBJ2-5, the V gene TRBV4-1; D could derive from TRBD1 or TRBD2 (6 bases each). The CDR3 consists of 15 residues. Germline loops: CDR1 MGHRA, CDR2 YSYEKL. Trimming cost V 1 base and J 4 bases, with 13 bases left between them. CDR3 residues: CASSQVGGGRETQYF. For the CDR3, the DNA is TGCGCCAGCAGCCAAGTAGGGGGAGGTCGAGAGACCCAGTACTTC.

V gene TRBV4-3 combines with J gene TRBJ2-1; TRBD2 matches 9 bases. This CDR3 is 16 amino acids long. The germline CDR1 and CDR2 sequences are LGHNA and YSLEER. Trimming at V came to 3 bases and at J to 4 bases, leaving 7 bases not matched to a gene. The CDR3 DNA reads TGCGCCAGCAGCCATGGTCCTAGCGGGATTTACAATGAGCAGTTCTTC. This sequence encodes CASSHGPSGIYNEQFF.

This chain uses TRBV9 with TRBJ1-6; the D gene is possibly TRBD1 (5 bases). Trimming pared 4 bases from V and 7 bases from J, leaving 21 bases between. This CDR3 contains 17 residues. Germline CDR1 SGDLS, CDR2 YYNGEE. The CDR3 nucleotides read TGTGCCAGCAGCCCCCCGGGGACGGCCTCGGGGAATTCACCCCTCCACTTT. Protein product: CASSPPGTASGNSPLHF.

This chain links TRBV12-3 or TRBV12-4 with TRBJ2-2; D is unresolved. V was clipped by 3 bases and J by 4 bases, with 6 bases between them. The CDR3 contains 13 residues. CDR3 coding DNA: TGTGCCAGCAGTTTCGGCAGCACCGGGGAGCTGTTTTTT. This translates into CASSFGSTGELFF.

The chain joins TRBV3-1 (or the pseudogene TRBV3-2) to TRBJ2-1; D uncertain. V lost 0 bases and J lost 4, with 10 bases in between. Germline CDR1 LGHDT, CDR2 YNNKEL (reference sequence). The CDR3 spans 15 residues. CDR3 DNA: TGTGCCAGCAGCCAAGACGGTACAGAGTACAATGAGCAGTTCTTC. Its translation is CASSQDGTEYNEQFF.

This clone was counted a few times. This sequence joins TRBV9 and TRBJ2-2; D uncertain. Germline V gene data show CDR1 as SGDLS and CDR2 as YYNGEE. The V gene lost 0 bases and the J gene lost 0 bases, with 9 bases spanning the gap. The CDR3 spans 16 residues. CDR3 sequence reads: CASSVAGESNTGELFF. Written as DNA, the CDR3 is TGTGCCAGCAGCGTAGCAGGAGAGTCGAACACCGGGGAGCTGTTTTTT.

CDR3 DNA sequence: TGTGCCAGCAGCCCTTACCAAGAGACCCAGTACTTC. This gives the protein CASSPYQETQYF. The J gene is TRBJ2-5, the V gene TRBV7-2, with D uncertain. V was cut by 5 bases and J by 0 bases, with 4 bases left in between. This CDR3 has 12 amino acids. Germline loops: CDR1 SGHTA, CDR2 FQGNSA.

This chain joins TRBV5-5 and TRBJ2-1, with D possibly matching TRBD2 (6 bases). V lost 3 bases to trimming and J lost 2 bases, with 9 bases between them. The CDR3 extends over 14 amino acids. Germline assignment: CDR1 SGHKS and CDR2 YYEKEE (reference sequence). CDR3: CASSSSGAYNEQFF. Written as DNA, the CDR3 is TGTGCCAGCAGCTCATCGGGAGCCTACAATGAGCAGTTCTTC.

The rearrangement joins TRBV12-3 or TRBV12-4 to TRBJ1-2; no firm D call. Trimming cost V 6 bases and J 8 bases, with 16 bases left between them. This CDR3 has 13 amino acids. The CDR3 loop is CASSPDRMNGYTF. CDR3 nucleotide sequence: TGTGCCAGCAGCCCGGACCGAATGAACGGCTACACCTTC.

V gene TRBV3-1 (or the pseudogene TRBV3-2) combines with J gene TRBJ1-6; D remains ambiguous. This CDR3 has 15 amino acids. Trimming took 2 bases from V and 0 from J, leaving 5 bases between them. Germline lookup yields CDR1 LGHDT and CDR2 YNNKEL (reference sequence). The CDR3 loop reads CASSQQSSYNSPLHF. The DNA of the CDR3 is TGTGCCAGCAGCCAACAGAGCTCCTATAATTCACCCCTCCACTTT.

This chain uses TRBV19 with TRBJ2-5; D not resolved. V was shortened by 0 bases and J by 5 bases, with 7 bases between the two germline ends. The CDR3 covers 13 residues. Germline CDR1 is LNHDA and CDR2 is SQIVND (reference sequence). Here the CDR3 reads CASSIDKSETQYF. The CDR3 nucleotides read TGTGCCAGTAGTATAGATAAGAGCGAGACCCAGTACTTC.

V usage is TRBV5-4 and J usage is TRBJ2-4; TRBD2 is a possible D gene (6 bases). The CDR3 is made up of 19 amino acids. CDR1 is SGHNT, CDR2 YYREEE, per germline (reference sequence). The V end was cut by 4 bases, the J end by 1 base, with 24 bases between. The chain's CDR3 is CASSPHPFDSRGAKNIQYF. CDR3 DNA: TGTGCCAGCAGCCCTCACCCATTCGACAGCCGGGGGGCCAAAAACATTCAGTACTTC.